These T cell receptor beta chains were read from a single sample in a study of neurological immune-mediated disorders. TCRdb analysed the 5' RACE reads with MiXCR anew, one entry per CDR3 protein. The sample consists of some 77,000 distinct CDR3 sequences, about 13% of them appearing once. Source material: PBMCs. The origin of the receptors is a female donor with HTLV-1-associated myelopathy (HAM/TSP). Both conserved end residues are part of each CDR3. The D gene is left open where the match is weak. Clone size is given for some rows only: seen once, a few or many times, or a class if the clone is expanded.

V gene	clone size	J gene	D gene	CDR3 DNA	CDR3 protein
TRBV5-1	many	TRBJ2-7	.	TGCGCCAGCAGCTTGCAGGGTCTGGTCTACGAGCAGTACTTC	CASSLQGLVYEQYF
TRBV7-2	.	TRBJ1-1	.	TGTGCCAGCAGCTTATGGGAGGCCCTCACTGAAGCTTTCTTT	CASSLWEALTEAFF
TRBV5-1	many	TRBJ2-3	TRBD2	TGCGCCAGCAGCTTGGAACGTCGGGGGGGGAGCACAGATACGCAGTATTTT	CASSLERRGGSTDTQYF
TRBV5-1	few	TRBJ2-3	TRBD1	TGCGCCAGCAGCCCGCGGACAGGGAGCACAGATACGCAGTATTTT	CASSPRTGSTDTQYF
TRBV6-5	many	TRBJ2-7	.	TGTGCCAGCAGTTACGAGGGTCCCTCCTACGAGCAGTACTTC	CASSYEGPSYEQYF
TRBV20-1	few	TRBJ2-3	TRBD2	TGCAGTGCTCGCCTTCTAGCGGGGGGGCCTTTGACAGATACGCAGTATTTT	CSARLLAGGPLTDTQYF
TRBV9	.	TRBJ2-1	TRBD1	TGTGCCAGCAGCCGACAGGGAATCAATGAGCAGTTCTTC	CASSRQGINEQFF
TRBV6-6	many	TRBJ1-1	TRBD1	TGTGCCAGCAGTTACTCGGGACAGGGGAACACTGAAGCTTTCTTT	CASSYSGQGNTEAFF
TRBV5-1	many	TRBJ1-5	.	TGCGCCAGCAGCTTGGATGCAGGCAATCAGCCCCAGCATTTT	CASSLDAGNQPQHF
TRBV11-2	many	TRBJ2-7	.	TGTGCCAGCAGCTTGGTACCGGGACCTCCGCACGAGCAGTACTTC	CASSLVPGPPHEQYF
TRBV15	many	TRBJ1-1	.	TGTGCCACCAGCAGCTACCAGGGGCCGAACACTGAAGCTTTCTTT	CATSSYQGPNTEAFF
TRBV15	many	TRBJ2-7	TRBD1	TGTGCCACCAGCACAAGGACAGGGGACTACGAGCAGTACTTC	CATSTRTGDYEQYF
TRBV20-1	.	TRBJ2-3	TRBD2	TGCAGTGCCCTAGCGGGGGGGCCAGATACGCAGTATTTT	CSALAGGPDTQYF
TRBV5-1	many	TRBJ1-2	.	TGCGCCAGCAGCTTGGGGTCAGGGCAAGGCTACACCTTC	CASSLGSGQGYTF
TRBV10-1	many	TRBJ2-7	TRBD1	TGCGCCAGCAGTAAGGACAGGGTCGGCGAGCAGTACTTC	CASSKDRVGEQYF
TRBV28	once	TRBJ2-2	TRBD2	TGTGCCAGCCGTAGCGGGGGGGCTGACGGGGAGCTGTTTTTT	CASRSGGADGELFF
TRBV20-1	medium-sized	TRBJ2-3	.	TGCAGTGCTAACCGGGACCCTGGCACAGATACGCAGTATTTT	CSANRDPGTDTQYF
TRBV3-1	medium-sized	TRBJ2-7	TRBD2	TGTGCCAGCAGCCCGCGAACCGGGACTAGCGGGGGGGCCTACGAGCAGTACTTC	CASSPRTGTSGGAYEQYF
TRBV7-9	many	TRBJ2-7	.	TGTGCCAGCAATATAGGCAACACCGGGTACGAGCAGTACTTC	CASNIGNTGYEQYF
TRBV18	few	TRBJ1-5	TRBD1	TGTGCCAGCTCACTAGGACAGGGGGCAATAAATCAGCCCCAGCATTTT	CASSLGQGAINQPQHF
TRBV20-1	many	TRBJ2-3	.	TGCAGTGCTAGAGATTCCGGGGGTGGTTCTAGCCTCGCAGATACGCAGTATTTT	CSARDSGGGSSLADTQYF
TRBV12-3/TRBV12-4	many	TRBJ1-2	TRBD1	TGTGCCAGCACCGCGACAGGGGGAAGCTATGGCTACACCTTC	CASTATGGSYGYTF
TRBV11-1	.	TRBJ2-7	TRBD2	TGTGCCAACAAGTATGTGCTAGCGGGGGAGACTACCTACGAGCAGTACTTC	CANKYVLAGETTYEQYF
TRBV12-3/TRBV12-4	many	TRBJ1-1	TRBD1	TGTGCCAGCCGGAAGACAGGGGGCAGGACTGAAGCTTTCTTT	CASRKTGGRTEAFF
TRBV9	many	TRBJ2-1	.	TGTGCCAGCGGGAACAGGGTAACGAACAATGAGCAGTTCTTC	CASGNRVTNNEQFF
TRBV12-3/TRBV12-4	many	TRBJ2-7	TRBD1	TGTGCCAGCAGGAAAGGACAGGGGTGGTACGAGCAGTACTTC	CASRKGQGWYEQYF
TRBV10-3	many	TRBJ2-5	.	TGTGCCATCCAGAGATCTCCCGGGGCACAAGAGACCCAGTACTTC	CAIQRSPGAQETQYF
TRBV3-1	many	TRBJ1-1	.	TGTGCCAGCAGTTACACCGGGCGCGGAACTGAAGCTTTCTTT	CASSYTGRGTEAFF
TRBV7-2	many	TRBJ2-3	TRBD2	TGTGCCAGCAGCCGACGAGGCGGGGGGGACCCAGATACGCAGTATTTT	CASSRRGGGDPDTQYF
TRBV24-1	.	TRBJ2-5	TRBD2	TGTGCCACCAGTGACCTGGGACTAGCGGGGGATCACTCGGGGGAGACCCAGTACTTC	CATSDLGLAGDHSGETQYF
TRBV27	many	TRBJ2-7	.	TGTGCCAGCAGGTTTCCGGTTTCCTACGAGCAGTACTTC	CASRFPVSYEQYF
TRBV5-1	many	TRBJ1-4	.	TGCGCCAGCAGCTTCCCAGGGCTGAATGAAAAACTGTTTTTT	CASSFPGLNEKLFF
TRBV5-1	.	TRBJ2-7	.	TGCGCCAGCAGCTTGTACGTATCGGGGGAGGACTACGAGCAGTACTTC	CASSLYVSGEDYEQYF
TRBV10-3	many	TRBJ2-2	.	TGTGCCATCAGTGGGCAGGCGAACACCGGGGAGCTGTTTTTT	CAISGQANTGELFF
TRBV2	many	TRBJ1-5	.	TGTGCCAGCAATAGGCAGGGGAAGAATCAGCCCCAGCATTTT	CASNRQGKNQPQHF
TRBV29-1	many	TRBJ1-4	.	TGCAGCGTTTATCTTGCAACTAATGAAAAACTGTTTTTT	CSVYLATNEKLFF
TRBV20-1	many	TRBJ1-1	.	TGCAGTGCTTGGGGGGGTGAGAACACTGAAGCTTTCTTT	CSAWGGENTEAFF
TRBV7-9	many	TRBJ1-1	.	TGTGCCAGCAGCTTTCAGACGACTGAAGCTTTCTTT	CASSFQTTEAFF
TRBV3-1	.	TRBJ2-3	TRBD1	TGTGCCAGCAGCTCCTGGACAGGGGTTAGCACAGATACGCAGTATTTT	CASSSWTGVSTDTQYF
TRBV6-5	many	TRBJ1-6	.	TGTGCCAGCAGTTGGGGCATCCGCGTAAATTCACCCCTCCACTTT	CASSWGIRVNSPLHF
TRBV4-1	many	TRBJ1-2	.	TGCGCCAGCAGCCAAGACCTGACAGCATATGGCTACACCTTC	CASSQDLTAYGYTF
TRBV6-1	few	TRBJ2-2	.	TGTGCCAGCAGTGTGGAGAGACATACGAACACCGGGGAGCTGTTTTTT	CASSVERHTNTGELFF
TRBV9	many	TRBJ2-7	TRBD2	TGTGCCAGCAGCGTAGGTGGTAGCGGGGCCTACGAGCAGTACTTC	CASSVGGSGAYEQYF
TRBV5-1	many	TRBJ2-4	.	TGCGCCAGCAGCTTGGAGGGGCCAATGCAGTACTTC	CASSLEGPMQYF
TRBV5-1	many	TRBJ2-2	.	TGCGCCAGCAGCCCCAGTGGGCCGAACACCGGGGAGCTGTTTTTT	CASSPSGPNTGELFF
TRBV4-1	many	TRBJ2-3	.	TGCGCCAGCAGCCAAGTCCCCGCGGACGGCCGATTCACAGATACGCAGTATTTT	CASSQVPADGRFTDTQYF
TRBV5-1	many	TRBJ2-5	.	TGCGCCAGCAGGTTTGGGGTGGCAGACCAAGAGACCCAGTACTTC	CASRFGVADQETQYF
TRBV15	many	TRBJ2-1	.	TGTGCCACCAGCAGAGACGGGCCTCCCCTGAATGAGCAGTTCTTC	CATSRDGPPLNEQFF
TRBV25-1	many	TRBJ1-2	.	TGTGCCAGCAGTGAATGGCAGGGATGGACGGATGGCTACACCTTC	CASSEWQGWTDGYTF
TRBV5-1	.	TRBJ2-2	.	TGCGCCAGCGAGCTGGCAGGGTGTATCGGGGAGATGTTTTTT	CASELAGCIGEMFF
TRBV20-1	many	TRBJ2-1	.	TGCAGTGCTAGGGGCGGGACAACCTACAATGAGCAGTTCTTC	CSARGGTTYNEQFF
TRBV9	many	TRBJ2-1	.	TGTGCCAGCAGCGTAGGGGGTTACTCCTACAATGAGCAGTTCTTC	CASSVGGYSYNEQFF
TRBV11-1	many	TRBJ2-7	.	TGTGCCAGCAGCCGCCTGGGGACTGAGTCCTACGAGCAGTACTTC	CASSRLGTESYEQYF